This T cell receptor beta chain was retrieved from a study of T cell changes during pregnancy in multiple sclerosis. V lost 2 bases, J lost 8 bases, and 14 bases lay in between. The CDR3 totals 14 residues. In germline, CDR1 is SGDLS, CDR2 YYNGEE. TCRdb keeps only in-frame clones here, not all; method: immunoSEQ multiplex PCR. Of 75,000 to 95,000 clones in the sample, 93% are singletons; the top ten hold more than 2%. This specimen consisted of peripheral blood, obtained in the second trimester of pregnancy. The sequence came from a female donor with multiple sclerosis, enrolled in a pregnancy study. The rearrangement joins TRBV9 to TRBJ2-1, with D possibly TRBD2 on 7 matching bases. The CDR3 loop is CASSVRGGSDEQFF. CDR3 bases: TGTGCCAGCAGCGTCAGGGGAGGGAGCGATGAGCAGTTCTTC.